One sample yielded the 27 T cell receptor beta chains listed below, sequenced in a study of T cell responses to AZD1222 COVID-19 vaccine. Libraries were prepared by immunoSEQ multiplex PCR; TCRdb keeps only in-frame clonotypes and omits some of them. The sample shows roughly 100,000 clones, about 81% of them seen only once. The sequencing here drew on peripheral blood, taken on day 0 of AZD1222 vaccination. All receptors come from an adult in good health.

The CDR3 DNA reads as TGTGCCAGCAGTGCGTCCGGGGCAGGGGTGAACACTGAAGCTTTCTTT. It yields the protein CASSASGAGVNTEAFF. The chain is built from TRBV6-4 and TRBJ1-1, with a weak D call TRBD1 (6 bases). CDR1 and CDR2 from the germline V gene are MRHNA and SNTAGT. The V gene lost 4 bases and the J gene lost 0 bases, with 15 bases spanning the gap. The CDR3 totals 16 residues.

The chain links TRBV5-1 to TRBJ2-5; D not resolved. The ends were cut back, 4 bases at V and 0 bases at J, with 4 bases in the middle. The CDR3 spans 12 residues. Germline assignment: CDR1 SGHRS and CDR2 YFSETQ. CDR3 sequence (DNA): TGCGCCAGCAGCCCCCACCAAGAGACCCAGTACTTC. It encodes CASSPHQETQYF.

DNA for the CDR3: TGCAGTGCTAGTCAGTTGGTCTCGGTAGGCTATGGCTACACCTTC. Residues: CSASQLVSVGYGYTF. V gene TRBV20-1 combines with J gene TRBJ1-2; D unclear. The CDR3 is 15 residues long. The ends were cut back, 3 bases at V and 4 bases at J, with 18 bases in the middle. Germline CDR1 reads DFQATT; CDR2 reads SNEGSKA (reference sequence).

This clone was picked up a small number of times. The chain recombines TRBV30 with TRBJ1-5, with D perhaps TRBD1 (5 bases). Trimming removed 0 bases at V and 0 bases at J, with 15 bases between. The CDR3 is 17 amino acids. Germline V gene lookup returns CDR1 GTSNPN and CDR2 SVGIG (reference sequence). This CDR3 reads CAWSVGDSGFSNQPQHF. CDR3 DNA sequence: TGTGCCTGGAGTGTAGGTGACAGCGGTTTTAGCAATCAGCCCCAGCATTTT.

V and J are TRBV19 and TRBJ2-7; possible D gene TRBD1, 6 bases. This CDR3 comprises 15 residues. Per germline, CDR1 LNHDA and CDR2 SQIVND (reference sequence). The germline V and J ends were trimmed by 5 bases and 2 bases, with 16 bases remaining between them. The CDR3 protein is CASSVEQGTPYEQYF. As DNA, the CDR3 is TGTGCCAGTAGTGTGGAACAGGGAACTCCCTACGAGCAGTACTTC. The variable domain in full, with the rest retrieved from reference TRBV19 and TRBJ2-7, is DGGITQSPKYLFRKEGQNVTLSCEQNLNHDAMYWYRQDPGQGLRLIYYSQIVNDFQKGDIAEGYSVSREKKESFPLTVTSAQKNPTAFYLCASSVEQGTPYEQYFGPGTRLTVT.

V is TRBV18 and J is TRBJ1-2; 8 bases agree with TRBD1. The CDR3 covers 15 residues. Germline CDR1 KGHSH, CDR2 LQKENI. V shed 3 bases and J 7 bases; nucleotides not matched to a gene: 10. This CDR3 is CASSPSRTGNGGYTF. CDR3 bases: TGTGCCAGCTCACCCTCCAGGACAGGGAATGGTGGCTACACCTTC.

CDR3 protein: CSVVGGGTEAFF. As DNA, the CDR3 is TGCAGCGTTGTGGGGGGAGGCACTGAAGCTTTCTTT. This rearrangement joins TRBV29-1 to TRBJ1-1, with a possible D match to TRBD1 (5 bases). The CDR3 spans 12 residues. Germline lookup yields CDR1 SQVTM and CDR2 ANQGSEA. The V end was cut by 4 bases, the J end by 4 bases, with 10 bases between.

The rearrangement uses TRBV7-2 and TRBJ2-2; 7 bases map to TRBD1. CDR3 length equals 15 residues. Losses at the gene ends were 5 bases for V and 3 bases for J; bases not matched to a gene: 6. Germline CDR1 and CDR2: SGHTA and FQGNSA. The CDR3 reads CASSPGQAYTGELFF. The CDR3, as DNA: TGTGCCAGCAGCCCTGGACAGGCTTACACCGGGGAGCTGTTTTTT.

The chain recombines TRBV5-1 with TRBJ2-7; maybe TRBD2 (6 bases). Germline V gene data show CDR1 as SGHRS and CDR2 as YFSETQ. V was pared by 4 bases and J by 3 bases, with 17 bases between. The CDR3 is made up of 15 amino acids. CDR3 sequence reads: CASSEGRLRGYEQYF. The CDR3 coding sequence is TGCGCCAGCAGCGAGGGAAGATTGCGGGGCTACGAGCAGTACTTC.

The V gene is TRBV18, the J gene TRBJ2-3; maybe TRBD1 (5 bases). CDR3 length equals 13 residues. V was pared by 3 bases and J by 5 bases, with 9 bases between. CDR1 and CDR2 from the germline V gene are KGHSH and LQKENI. The CDR3 reads CASSPDSGDTQYF. CDR3 in DNA: TGTGCCAGCTCACCCGACAGTGGAGATACGCAGTATTTT.

This clone appeared a few times. V is TRBV4-3 and J is TRBJ2-3, with TRBD1 matching over 10 bases. V shed 0 bases and J 4 bases; nucleotides not matched to a gene: 4. The CDR3 sequence is 16 residues long. Germline assignment: CDR1 LGHNA and CDR2 YSLEER. The CDR3 loop reads CASSQDPGQGADTQYF. The CDR3, as DNA: TGCGCCAGCAGCCAAGATCCTGGACAGGGGGCAGATACGCAGTATTTT.

The chain has TRBV12-5 and TRBJ1-2, with D perhaps matching TRBD1 (6 bases). V gave up 6 bases and J gave up 8 bases, with 16 bases separating them. This CDR3 has 13 residues. Germline CDR1 LGHNT, CDR2 FRNRAP. CDR3 sequence (DNA): TGTGCTAGTGGCCGTGGACAGATGAGGGGCTACACCTTC. Amino acids: CASGRGQMRGYTF.

V is TRBV5-6 and J is TRBJ1-1; the D is unclear. The V and J ends lost 3 bases and 4 bases respectively, with 10 bases between them. CDR1 and CDR2 from the germline V gene are SGHDT and YYEEEE. This CDR3 comprises 13 residues. The CDR3 nucleotides read TGTGCCAGCAGCTCCGCGAGTACCACTGAAGCTTTCTTT. Protein sequence: CASSSASTTEAFF.

The chain couples TRBV12-3 or TRBV12-4 to TRBJ1-5; D ambiguous. This CDR3 spans 13 amino acids. V was cut by 0 bases and J by 5 bases, with 5 bases left in between. CDR3 amino acids: CASSLAPYQPQHF. In DNA form, the CDR3 reads TGTGCCAGCAGTTTAGCACCATATCAGCCCCAGCATTTT.

The rearrangement uses TRBV5-1 and TRBJ1-6; 7 positions match TRBD1. J lost 9 bases, V lost 4 bases, and 10 bases had no gene match. The CDR3 extends over 15 amino acids. In germline, CDR1 is SGHRS, CDR2 YFSETQ. CDR3 protein: CASSNGRDRASPLHF. CDR3 DNA: TGCGCCAGCAGCAACGGCCGGGACAGAGCTTCACCCCTCCACTTT.

In this sample, this clone turned up once. This chain joins TRBV5-4 and TRBJ1-2, with D uncertain. Germline CDR1 is SGHNT and CDR2 is YYREEE (reference sequence). The V end was cut by 0 bases, the J end by 6 bases, with 3 bases between. The CDR3 sequence is 11 residues long. CDR3 bases: TGTGCCAGCAGCTTGGAAGATGGCTACACCTTC. This encodes CASSLEDGYTF.

V and J are TRBV9 and TRBJ1-5, with D tentatively TRBD1 (5 bases). Germline loops: CDR1 SGDLS, CDR2 YYNGEE. V was pared by 0 bases and J by 7 bases, with 14 bases between. This CDR3 has 15 residues. In DNA form, the CDR3 reads TGTGCCAGCAGCGTAGGGGCCCTCGGGGGGCAGCCCCAGCATTTT. Protein: CASSVGALGGQPQHF. Based on the CDR3 plus reference TRBV9 and TRBJ1-5, the full variable domain is DSGVTQTPKHLITATGQRVTLRCSPRSGDLSVYWYQQSLDQGLQFLIQYYNGEERAKGNILERFSAQQFPDLHSELNLSSLELGDSALYFCASSVGALGGQPQHFGDGTRLSIL.

This clone has just one count. This CDR3 reads CASSQERRGAAYNEQFF. For the CDR3, the DNA is TGCGCCAGCAGCCAAGAAAGGCGGGGAGCAGCCTACAATGAGCAGTTCTTC. The chain links TRBV4-1 to TRBJ2-1; tentative D call: TRBD2 (6 bases). The V gene's germline CDR1 is MGHRA and CDR2 YSYEKL. The V gene lost 0 bases and the J gene lost 2 bases, with 14 bases spanning the gap. There are 17 residues in the CDR3.

In DNA form, the CDR3 reads TGTGCCAGCAGTTACTCAAGCAGGGGCCTCTCCTACGAGCAGTACTTC. Its translation: CASSYSSRGLSYEQYF. The genes are TRBV6-5 and TRBJ2-7, with TRBD1 as a possible D gene (6 bases). CDR3 size: 16 residues. Germline V gene lookup returns CDR1 MNHEY and CDR2 SVGAGI. V was cut by 0 bases and J by 0 bases, with 12 bases left in between.

In its sample, this clone was seen a few times. The chain carries TRBV6-2 or TRBV6-3 and TRBJ2-5, with D possibly TRBD2 on 6 matching bases. V lost 2 bases, J lost 5 bases, and 12 bases lay in between. The CDR3 covers 14 residues. Germline CDR1 MNHEY, CDR2 SVGEGT. This CDR3 is CASSYRVAAETQYF. CDR3 sequence (DNA): TGTGCCAGCAGTTACAGGGTAGCGGCGGAGACCCAGTACTTC.

The V gene is TRBV18, the J gene TRBJ1-5; D gene ambiguous. This CDR3 region has 17 residues. The germline V gene encodes CDR1 KGHSH and CDR2 LQKENI. V dropped 0 bases and J dropped 4 bases, with 16 bases sitting between them. The CDR3 coding sequence is TGTGCCAGCTCACCACCGAATTCGTACAGCTCTAATCAGCCCCAGCATTTT. Translation: CASSPPNSYSSNQPQHF.

V gene TRBV5-6 combines with J gene TRBJ1-6; perhaps TRBD1 as D (6 bases). The CDR3 has 14 residues. Trimming took off 2 bases at V and 7 bases at J, with 10 bases between the two ends. The V gene's germline CDR1 is SGHDT and CDR2 YYEEEE. The CDR3 DNA is TGTGCCAGCAGCTTTGGGGGCGCGAATTCACCCCTCCACTTT. This translates into CASSFGGANSPLHF.

This clone was observed many times. The CDR3 region has the DNA TGTGCCAGCAGCAAAGATAGCACAGATACGCAGTATTTT. It encodes CASSKDSTDTQYF. This chain links TRBV21-1 with TRBJ2-3. TRBV21-1 is reported as a pseudogene. The CDR3 sequence is 13 residues long.

The chain uses TRBV2 and TRBJ2-7; unclear D gene. Germline CDR1 reads SNHLY; CDR2 reads FYNNEI. The V gene lost 6 bases and the J gene lost 2 bases, with 11 bases spanning the gap. The CDR3 runs 13 residues. This CDR3 reads CASRVYQAYEQYF. In DNA, the CDR3 is TGTGCCAGCAGAGTCTACCAGGCCTACGAGCAGTACTTC. The full variable domain, in which reference TRBV2 and TRBJ2-7 provide the parts outside the CDR3, is EPEVTQTPSHQVTQMGQEVILRCVPISNHLYFYWYRQILGQKVEFLVSFYNNEISEKSEIFDDQFSVERPDGSNFTLKIRSTKLEDSAMYFCASRVYQAYEQYFGPGTRLTVT.

V is TRBV7-9 and J is TRBJ1-2; the D is unclear. Trimming cost V 7 bases and J 0 bases, with 12 bases left between them. This CDR3 has 14 amino acids. Germline CDR1 reads SEHNR; CDR2 reads FQNEAQ (reference sequence). CDR3 loop: CASNRRTTNYGYTF. The CDR3 bases are TGTGCCAGCAATCGACGGACCACTAACTATGGCTACACCTTC.

V gene TRBV7-3 combines with J gene TRBJ2-3, with TRBD2 matching 12 bases. The CDR3 spans 14 residues. J was trimmed by 6 bases and V by 6 bases; bases with no gene match: 4. CDR1 SGHTA and CDR2 FQGTGA come from the germline V gene. CDR3 nucleotides: TGTGCCAGCAGTGCCGGGACTAGCGGGGATACGCAGTATTTT. Translated: CASSAGTSGDTQYF.

This chain links TRBV5-1 with TRBJ1-2; D uncertain. Germline V gene sequence: CDR1 SGHRS, CDR2 YFSETQ. V was clipped by 1 base and J by 8 bases, with 12 bases between them. This CDR3 region has 13 residues. CDR3 amino acids: CASSLLVSEGYTF. The CDR3 DNA sequence: TGCGCCAGCAGCTTGCTGGTTTCGGAGGGCTACACCTTC.